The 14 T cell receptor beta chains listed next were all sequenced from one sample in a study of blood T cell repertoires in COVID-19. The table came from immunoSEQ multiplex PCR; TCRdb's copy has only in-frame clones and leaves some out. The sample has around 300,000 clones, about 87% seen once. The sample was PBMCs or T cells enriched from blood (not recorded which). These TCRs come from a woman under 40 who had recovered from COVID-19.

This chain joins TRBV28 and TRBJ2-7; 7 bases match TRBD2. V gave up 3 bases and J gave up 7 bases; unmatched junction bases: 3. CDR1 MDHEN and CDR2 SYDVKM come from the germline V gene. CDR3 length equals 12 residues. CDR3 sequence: CASSFGGGEQYF. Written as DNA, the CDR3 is TGTGCCAGCAGTTTTGGGGGGGGAGAGCAGTACTTC.

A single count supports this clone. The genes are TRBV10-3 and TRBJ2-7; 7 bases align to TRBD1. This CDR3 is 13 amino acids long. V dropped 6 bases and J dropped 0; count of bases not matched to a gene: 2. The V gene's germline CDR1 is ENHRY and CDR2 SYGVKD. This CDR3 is CAIRGQYSYEQYF. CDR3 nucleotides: TGTGCCATCAGGGGACAGTACTCCTACGAGCAGTACTTC.

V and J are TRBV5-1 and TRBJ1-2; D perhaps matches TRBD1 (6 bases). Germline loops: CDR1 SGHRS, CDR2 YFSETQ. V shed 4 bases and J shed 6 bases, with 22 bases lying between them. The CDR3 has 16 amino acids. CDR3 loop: CASSRNIDTGGHGYTF. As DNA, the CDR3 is TGCGCCAGCAGCCGCAACATTGATACGGGGGGCCATGGCTACACCTTC.

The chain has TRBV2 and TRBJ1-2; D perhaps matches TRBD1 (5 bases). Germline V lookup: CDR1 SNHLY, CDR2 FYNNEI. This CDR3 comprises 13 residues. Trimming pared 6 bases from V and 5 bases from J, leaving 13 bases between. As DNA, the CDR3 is TGTGCCAGCAGCCGCGGACAACTATATGGCTACACCTTC. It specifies CASSRGQLYGYTF.

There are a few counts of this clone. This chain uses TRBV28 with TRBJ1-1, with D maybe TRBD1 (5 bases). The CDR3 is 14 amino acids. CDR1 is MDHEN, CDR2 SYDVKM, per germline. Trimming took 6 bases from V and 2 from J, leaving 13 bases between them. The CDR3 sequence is CASRTQGPNTEAFF. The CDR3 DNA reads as TGTGCCAGCAGGACGCAGGGTCCTAACACTGAAGCTTTCTTT. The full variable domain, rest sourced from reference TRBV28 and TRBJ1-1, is DVKVTQSSRYLVKRTGEKVFLECVQDMDHENMFWYRQDPGLGLRLIYFSYDVKMKEKGDIPEGYSVSREKKERFSLILESASTNQTSMYLCASRTQGPNTEAFFGQGTRLTVV.

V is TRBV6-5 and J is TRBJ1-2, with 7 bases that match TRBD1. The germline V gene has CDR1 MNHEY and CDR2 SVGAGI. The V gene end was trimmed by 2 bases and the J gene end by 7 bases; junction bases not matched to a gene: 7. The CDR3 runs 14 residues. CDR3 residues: CASSYVDRDGGYTF. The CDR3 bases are TGTGCCAGCAGTTACGTAGACAGGGACGGTGGCTACACCTTC.

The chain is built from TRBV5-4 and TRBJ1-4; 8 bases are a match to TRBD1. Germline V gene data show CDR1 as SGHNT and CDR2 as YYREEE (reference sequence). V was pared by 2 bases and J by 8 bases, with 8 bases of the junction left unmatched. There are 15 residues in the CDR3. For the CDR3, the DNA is TGTGCCAGCAGCTTTTCAGGGGGCGCCGGGGAAAAACTGTTTTTT. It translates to CASSFSGGAGEKLFF.

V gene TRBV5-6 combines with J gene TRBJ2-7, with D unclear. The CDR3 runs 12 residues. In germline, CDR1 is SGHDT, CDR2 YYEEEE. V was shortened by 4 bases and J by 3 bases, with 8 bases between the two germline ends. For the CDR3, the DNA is TGTGCCAGCAGCATACAGTTCTACGAGCAGTACTTC. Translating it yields CASSIQFYEQYF.

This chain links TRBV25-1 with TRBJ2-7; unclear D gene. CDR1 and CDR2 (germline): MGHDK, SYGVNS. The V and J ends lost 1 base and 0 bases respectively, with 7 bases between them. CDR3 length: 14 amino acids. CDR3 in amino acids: CASSEFWSSYEQYF. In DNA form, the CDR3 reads TGTGCCAGCAGTGAATTCTGGAGCTCCTACGAGCAGTACTTC.

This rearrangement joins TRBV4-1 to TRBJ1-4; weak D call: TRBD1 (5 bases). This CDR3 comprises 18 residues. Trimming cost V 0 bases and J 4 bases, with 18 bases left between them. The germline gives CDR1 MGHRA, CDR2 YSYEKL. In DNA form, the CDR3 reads TGCGCCAGCAGCCAAGAAGAGGTGGTCGGGGGAAGTAATGAAAAACTGTTTTTT. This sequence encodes CASSQEEVVGGSNEKLFF.

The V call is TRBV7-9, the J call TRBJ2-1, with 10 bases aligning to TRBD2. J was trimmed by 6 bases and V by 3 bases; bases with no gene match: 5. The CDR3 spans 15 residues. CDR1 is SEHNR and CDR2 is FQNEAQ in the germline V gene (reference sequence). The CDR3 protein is CASSFFLAGVNEQFF. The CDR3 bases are TGTGCCAGCAGCTTCTTTCTAGCGGGGGTCAATGAGCAGTTCTTC.

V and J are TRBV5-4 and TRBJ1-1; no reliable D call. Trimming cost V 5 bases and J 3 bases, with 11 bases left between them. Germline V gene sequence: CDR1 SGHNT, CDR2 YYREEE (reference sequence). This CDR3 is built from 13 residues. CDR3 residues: CASREPGYTEAFF. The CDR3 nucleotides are TGTGCCAGCAGGGAACCGGGGTACACTGAAGCTTTCTTT.

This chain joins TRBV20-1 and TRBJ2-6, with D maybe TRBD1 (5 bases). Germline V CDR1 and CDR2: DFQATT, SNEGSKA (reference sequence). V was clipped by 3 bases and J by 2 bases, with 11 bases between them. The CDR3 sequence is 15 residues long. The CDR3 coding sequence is TGCAGTGCTAGTATAGGGGCTGCTGGGGCCAACGTCCTGACTTTC. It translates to CSASIGAAGANVLTF.

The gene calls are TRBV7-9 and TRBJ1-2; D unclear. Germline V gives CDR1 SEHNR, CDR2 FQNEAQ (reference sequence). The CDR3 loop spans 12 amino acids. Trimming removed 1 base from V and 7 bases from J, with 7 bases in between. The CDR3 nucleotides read TGTGCCAGCAGCTTAGGGGCCGGTGGCTACACCTTC. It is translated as CASSLGAGGYTF.